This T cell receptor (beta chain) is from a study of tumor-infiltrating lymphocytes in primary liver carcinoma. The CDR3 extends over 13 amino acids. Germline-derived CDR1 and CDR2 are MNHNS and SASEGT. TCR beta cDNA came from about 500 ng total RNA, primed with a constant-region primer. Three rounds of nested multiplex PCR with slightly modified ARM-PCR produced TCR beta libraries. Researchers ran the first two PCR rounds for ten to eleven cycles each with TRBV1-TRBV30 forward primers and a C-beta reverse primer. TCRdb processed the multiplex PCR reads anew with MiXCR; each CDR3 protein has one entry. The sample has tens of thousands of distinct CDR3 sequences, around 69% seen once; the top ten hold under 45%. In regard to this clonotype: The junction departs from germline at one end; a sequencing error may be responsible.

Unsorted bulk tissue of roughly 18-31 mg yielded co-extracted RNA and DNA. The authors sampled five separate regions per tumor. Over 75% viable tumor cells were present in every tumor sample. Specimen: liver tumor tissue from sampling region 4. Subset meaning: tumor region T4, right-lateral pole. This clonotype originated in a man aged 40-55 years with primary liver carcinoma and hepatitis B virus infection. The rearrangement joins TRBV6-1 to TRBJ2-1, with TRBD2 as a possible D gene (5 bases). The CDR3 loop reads CASTELLGYEQFF. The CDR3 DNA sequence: TGTGCCAGCACTGAATTACTAGGGTATGAGCAGTTCTTC.